These 10 T cell receptor beta chains came from one sample sequenced in a study of T cell repertoires in cytomegalovirus infection. One entry per CDR3 protein results from TCRdb running MiXCR on the reads. The sample includes fewer than 1,000,000 distinct CDR3 sequences, approximately 31% of them seen just once. Their target antigens are unknown. This material consisted of cultured CD8+ T cells from PBMCs, taken from culture after CMV antigen stimulation. The receptors were sampled from a human donor in good health (CMV status not recorded). Some clones in this sample may be carry-over from other donors' samples.

This clonotype was detected ten times or more. The chain employs TRBV7-2 and TRBJ2-7, with TRBD2 matching over 7 bases. Germline V gene lookup returns CDR1 SGHTA and CDR2 FQGNSA. V dropped 4 bases and J dropped 4; count of bases not matched to a gene: 4. The CDR3 covers 13 residues. The CDR3 here is CASSWGGGYEQYF. For the CDR3, the DNA is TGTGCCAGCAGCTGGGGGGGGGGATACGAGCAGTACTTC.

This clonotype showed up just a few times. The V gene is TRBV10-3, the J gene TRBJ2-6, with TRBD2 as a possible D gene (5 bases). The CDR3 length is 18 residues. CDR1 is ENHRY and CDR2 is SYGVKD in the germline V gene. Trimming removed 8 bases from V and 0 bases from J, with 20 bases in between. The CDR3 here is CAISGRASFPSGANVLTF. The CDR3 nucleotides read TGTGCCATCTCCGGGCGGGCAAGTTTCCCCTCTGGGGCCAACGTCCTGACTTTC.

This chain links TRBV20-1 with TRBJ1-5, with TRBD1 matching 9 bases. Germline CDR1 and CDR2: DFQATT and SNEGSKA (reference sequence). This CDR3 contains 15 residues. Trimming removed 0 bases from V and 5 bases from J; junction bases left unmatched: 5. The CDR3: CSARDGRTGDQPQHF. In nucleotides, the CDR3 is TGCAGTGCTAGAGACGGAAGGACAGGGGATCAGCCCCAGCATTTT.

The chain recombines TRBV4-3 with TRBJ1-1; 8 bases map to TRBD1. Per germline, CDR1 LGHNA and CDR2 YSLEER. Trimming took 0 bases from V and 4 from J; bases not matched to a gene: 10. CDR3 length: 17 residues. The CDR3 here is CASSQDWAGGAGTEAFF. The CDR3 DNA reads TGCGCCAGCAGCCAAGACTGGGCAGGGGGCGCGGGCACTGAAGCTTTCTTT.

The gene calls are TRBV9 and TRBJ2-7, with D uncertain. The CDR3 covers 11 residues. Germline CDR1 SGDLS, CDR2 YYNGEE. V was clipped by 6 bases and J by 6 bases, with 10 bases between them. The CDR3 spells CASKSPSEQYV. The CDR3 DNA reads as TGTGCCAGCAAATCACCTTCCGAGCAGTACGTC.

The V gene is TRBV14, the J gene TRBJ1-1; D is uncertain. Germline V gene data show CDR1 as SGHDN and CDR2 as FVKESK. The CDR3 has 17 residues. V dropped 0 bases and J dropped 0 bases, with 14 bases sitting between them. The chain's CDR3 is CASSQDRGRSLNTEAFF. The DNA of the CDR3 is TGTGCCAGCAGCCAAGATCGGGGTCGGAGTTTGAACACTGAAGCTTTCTTT.

V gene TRBV6-5 combines with J gene TRBJ2-3, with D perhaps matching TRBD2 (5 bases). CDR1 is MNHEY and CDR2 is SVGAGI in the germline V gene. Trimming took 11 bases from V and 2 from J, leaving 14 bases between them. This CDR3 has 13 residues. CDR3 DNA sequence: TGTGCCTCCACGGATCTAGCCACAGATACGCAGTATTTT. Translated: CASTDLATDTQYF.

The sample holds a few counts of this clonotype. CDR3 amino acids: CASSESGEMFF. The CDR3 DNA reads TGTGCCAGCAGTGAATCTGGGGAAATGTTTTTT. The chain employs TRBV6-1 and TRBJ2-2, with D unresolved. Looked up from germline, CDR1 is MNHNS and CDR2 is SASEGT. The V and J ends lost 2 bases and 15 bases respectively, with 10 bases between them. The CDR3 has 11 amino acids.

The rearrangement links TRBV7-6 to TRBJ1-1; D perhaps matches TRBD1 (5 bases). This CDR3 spans 15 amino acids. V dropped 4 bases and J dropped 0 bases, with 12 bases sitting between them. CDR1 and CDR2 from the germline V gene are SGHVS and FNYEAQ. The CDR3 DNA reads as TGTGCCAGCAGCTCAAAGCAGGGCATGAACACTGAAGCTTTCTTT. Amino acid sequence: CASSSKQGMNTEAFF. Full variable domain (remainder filled in from reference TRBV7-6 and TRBJ1-1): GAGVSQSPRYKVTKRGQDVALRCDPISGHVSLYWYRQALGQGPEFLTYFNYEAQQDKSGLPNDRFSAERPEGSISTLTIQRTEQRDSAMYRCASSSKQGMNTEAFFGQGTRLTVV.

The rearrangement joins TRBV7-3 to TRBJ2-1, with 8 bases identical to TRBD2. The length of the CDR3 is 15 residues. Per the germline V gene, CDR1 is SGHTA and CDR2 is FQGTGA. With V trimmed by 4 bases and J by 6 bases, 8 bases remained unmatched. CDR3 nucleotide sequence: TGTGCCAGCAGCTCCTACGGGGGGGGGCGCAATGAGCAGTTCTTC. Its translation: CASSSYGGGRNEQFF.